This TCR beta chain was identified in a study of tumor-infiltrating lymphocytes in oesophageal squamous cell carcinoma. Trimming left V 6 bases short and J 7 bases short, with 22 bases between. This CDR3 comprises 15 residues. One entry per CDR3 protein, called by TCRdb with MiXCR from the PCR reads. The sample contains approximately 13,000 distinct CDR3 sequences, over 45% of which appear only once. The genes are TRBV12-3 or TRBV12-4 and TRBJ2-7; D possibly corresponds to TRBD2 (5 bases). Sequences were obtained from blood. The sequence was obtained from a male donor with esophageal squamous cell carcinoma. Here the CDR3 reads CASRRTLNSYNEQYF. CDR3 coding DNA: TGTGCCAGCAGGCGGACTCTTAACTCCTACAATGAGCAGTACTTC.